The 27 T cell receptor beta chains below come from one sample, sequenced in a study of PD-1 blockade in classical Hodgkin lymphoma. Generated by immunoSEQ multiplex PCR, the TCRdb table keeps only in-frame clones and is missing some. The sample records 55,000 to 75,000 clones, about two thirds being singletons. Every patient was affected by relapse after autologous stem cell transplantation, while exposure to brentuximab vedotin was not uniform. The sequencing here drew on peripheral blood mononuclear cells (PBMCs), taken before the second cycle of nivolumab. These receptors were obtained from a human donor with classical Hodgkin lymphoma.

The chain joins TRBV15 to TRBJ2-1; 11 bases line up with TRBD1. Germline V gene sequence: CDR1 LNHNV, CDR2 YYDKDF (reference sequence). Trimming at V came to 3 bases and at J to 7 bases, leaving 5 bases not matched to a gene. The CDR3 has 15 amino acids. The DNA of the CDR3 is TGTGCCACCAGCAGGAGGGGACAGGGGGGGAATGAGCAGTTCTTC. As protein: CATSRRGQGGNEQFF.

V and J are TRBV2 and TRBJ2-5; D call uncertain. Germline-derived CDR1 and CDR2 are SNHLY and FYNNEI. V lost 0 bases and J 7 bases, leaving 12 bases between the germline ends. This CDR3 is 14 amino acids long. The CDR3 DNA reads as TGTGCCAGCAGTGAAGCGCTTCCCCCCGGGACCCAGTACTTC. This encodes CASSEALPPGTQYF.

J is TRBJ2-1 and V is TRBV5-3; tentatively, D is TRBD2 (5 bases). TRBV5-3 is an ORF; its function is uncertain. The CDR3 consists of 16 residues. Trimming left V 5 bases short and J 6 bases short, with 21 bases between. The CDR3 DNA is TGTGCCAGAAGAATACTGGAGGCGGCCCGACCCAATGAGCAGTTCTTC. Residues: CARRILEAARPNEQFF.

The chain couples TRBV6-5 to TRBJ1-4, with D hard to call. The CDR3 consists of 13 residues. CDR1 and CDR2 (germline): MNHEY, SVGAGI. V lost 0 bases to trimming and J lost 8 bases, with 7 bases between them. Here the CDR3 reads CASSYSRKEKLFF. Here the CDR3 DNA reads TGTGCCAGCAGTTACTCCAGGAAGGAAAAACTGTTTTTT.

This clone was counted at least ten times. The rearrangement uses TRBV5-6 and TRBJ2-7; D is uncertain. Germline CDR1 and CDR2: SGHDT and YYEEEE. CDR3 length equals 11 residues. V dropped 4 bases and J dropped 4 bases, with 6 bases sitting between them. CDR3: CASSREYEQYF. The CDR3 nucleotides read TGTGCCAGCAGCCGCGAGTACGAGCAGTACTTC.

This sequence joins TRBV6-6 and TRBJ1-4, with TRBD1 matching over 7 bases. Germline trimming cut 7 bases from V and 6 bases from J; bases unmatched to any gene: 14. The CDR3 length is 16 residues. Germline V gene sequence: CDR1 MNHNY, CDR2 SVGAGI (reference sequence). CDR3 sequence: CASTQNANRGHEKLFF. The CDR3 DNA follows: TGTGCCAGCACCCAAAATGCTAACAGGGGCCATGAAAAACTGTTTTTT.

This chain links TRBV21-1 with TRBJ2-7; TRBD1 is the table's D call, not checked against the DNA. TRBV21-1 is deemed a pseudogene. CDR3 length equals 15 residues. CDR3 in DNA: TGTGCCAGCAGCAAAAAAAACAGGGGAGTCTACGAGCAGTACTTC. Translating it yields CASSKKNRGVYEQYF.

The chain carries TRBV19 and TRBJ2-4; D possibly corresponds to TRBD1 (5 bases). The V end lost 4 bases, the J end lost 9 bases, and 16 bases lay between the germline ends. The CDR3 loop spans 14 amino acids. CDR1 is LNHDA, CDR2 SQIVND, per germline (reference sequence). CDR3 DNA sequence: TGTGCCAGTAGTACCTACCGCAGGGAAAGCATTCAGTACTTC. This translates into CASSTYRRESIQYF. The whole variable domain, filled in from reference TRBV19 and TRBJ2-4, reads DGGITQSPKYLFRKEGQNVTLSCEQNLNHDAMYWYRQDPGQGLRLIYYSQIVNDFQKGDIAEGYSVSREKKESFPLTVTSAQKNPTAFYLCASSTYRRESIQYFGAGTRLSVL.

V is TRBV10-1 and J is TRBJ2-5; D is ambiguous. TRBJ2-7 matches the DNA end more closely, so the J call is doubtful. Germline CDR1 reads WNHNN; CDR2 reads SYGVQD (reference sequence). This CDR3 is 14 amino acids long. CDR3 sequence: CASSESGSGYEQYF. In nucleotides, the CDR3 is TGCGCCAGCAGTGAGTCAGGCTCCGGGTACGAGCAGTACTTC.

The rearrangement uses TRBV7-9 and TRBJ2-7; possibly TRBD1 or TRBD2 for D (5 bases each). The CDR3 length is 17 residues. The V end was cut by 4 bases, the J end by 0 bases, with 19 bases between. CDR1 and CDR2 from the germline V gene are SEHNR and FQNEAQ (reference sequence). The CDR3 nucleotides are TGTGCCAGCAGCTCGCTCCCCGGGACGATACTCTCCTACGAGCAGTACTTC. Its translation is CASSSLPGTILSYEQYF.

The chain combines TRBV7-9 with TRBJ2-5; D is unresolved. Trimming took off 6 bases at V and 2 bases at J, with 13 bases between the two ends. There are 14 residues in the CDR3. CDR1 is SEHNR and CDR2 is FQNEAQ in the germline V gene (reference sequence). CDR3 in DNA: TGTGCCAGCAGGTTACGGTTGGGGCAAGAGACCCAGTACTTC. Residues: CASRLRLGQETQYF.

In the case of this clone: A much larger clone is a single base away; this may be a read error. The rearrangement joins TRBV11-2 to TRBJ2-7; 7 nucleotides agree with TRBD1. CDR3 size: 14 residues. Germline CDR1 is SGHAT and CDR2 is FQNNGV. The CDR3 DNA sequence: TGTGCCAGCAGCTTACGGACAGGCAATTCACCCCTCCACTTC. It is translated as CASSLRTGNSPLHF.

This clone showed up just once. The chain employs TRBV7-2 and TRBJ2-7; the D gene is possibly TRBD2 (5 bases). Germline values: CDR1 SGHTA, CDR2 FQGNSA. This CDR3 is 14 amino acids long. Trimming pared 5 bases from V and 2 bases from J, leaving 13 bases between. CDR3 in amino acids: CASSPRAGTYEQYF. CDR3 in DNA: TGTGCCAGCAGCCCCCGGGCGGGTACCTACGAGCAGTACTTC.

The table lists this clone with many counts. This sequence joins TRBV2 and TRBJ2-2, with D hard to call. Trimming stripped 6 bases from V and 6 bases from J, with 5 bases between. Germline V lookup: CDR1 SNHLY, CDR2 FYNNEI. This CDR3 comprises 11 residues. DNA of the CDR3: TGTGCCAGCAGGGAACCCGGGGAGCTGTTTTTT. Translating gives CASREPGELFF.

This clone was seen once. Additional DNA sequences in this sample encode the identical CDR3. The V and J genes are TRBV29-1 and TRBJ2-3; TRBD1 might be the D (5 bases). With 4 bases removed from V and 1 base from J, the gap between germline ends came to 12 bases. Germline CDR1 is SQVTM and CDR2 is ANQGSEA. The CDR3 consists of 14 residues. This CDR3 reads CSVGAGLGTDTQYF. In DNA, the CDR3 is TGCAGCGTTGGGGCAGGGCTTGGCACAGATACGCAGTATTTT.

This chain links TRBV28 with TRBJ2-7, with 10 bases aligning to TRBD2. V lost 7 bases and J lost 0; bases outside the gene matches: 12. CDR1 is MDHEN and CDR2 is SYDVKM in the germline V gene. This CDR3 comprises 17 residues. CDR3 sequence: CASIPLRASGSSYEQYF. Here the CDR3 DNA reads TGTGCCAGCATCCCCCTGCGCGCTAGCGGGAGCTCCTACGAGCAGTACTTC.

This clone counts as medium-sized. The chain carries TRBV7-6 and TRBJ2-7; TRBD1 might be the D (6 bases). V dropped 2 bases and J dropped 0 bases, with 14 bases sitting between them. The CDR3 is 16 residues long. Germline V gene data show CDR1 as SGHVS and CDR2 as FNYEAQ. CDR3 DNA sequence: TGTGCCAGCAGCTTAATAGCAGGGGACCTCTCCTACGAGCAGTACTTC. It yields the protein CASSLIAGDLSYEQYF. Supplemented by reference TRBV7-6 and TRBJ2-7, the full variable domain reads GAGVSQSPRYKVTKRGQDVALRCDPISGHVSLYWYRQALGQGPEFLTYFNYEAQQDKSGLPNDRFSAERPEGSISTLTIQRTEQRDSAMYRCASSLIAGDLSYEQYFGPGTRLTVT.

Relative to its sample, this clone is medium-sized. This chain uses TRBV9 with TRBJ1-4; 8 bases are shared with TRBD1. Germline V gene lookup returns CDR1 SGDLS and CDR2 YYNGEE. The CDR3 sequence is 15 residues long. Germline trimming cut 0 bases from V and 8 bases from J; bases unmatched to any gene: 6. CDR3 sequence reads: CASSVEEQGGEKLFF. Written as DNA, the CDR3 is TGTGCCAGCAGCGTAGAGGAACAGGGGGGAGAAAAACTGTTTTTT.

The chain links TRBV6-5 to TRBJ2-7, with D possibly matching TRBD1 (6 bases). Germline V gene lookup returns CDR1 MNHEY and CDR2 SVGAGI. The V end was cut by 6 bases, the J end by 5 bases, with 17 bases between. CDR3 size: 14 residues. The CDR3 sequence is CASRQDRVLHEQYF. The CDR3 DNA reads TGTGCCAGCAGGCAGGACAGAGTCCTTCACGAGCAGTACTTC.

This sequence joins TRBV18 and TRBJ1-5; perhaps TRBD1 as D (5 bases). The germline V and J ends were trimmed by 2 bases and 4 bases, with 12 bases remaining between them. CDR3 size: 15 residues. Germline V gene lookup returns CDR1 KGHSH and CDR2 LQKENI. Written as DNA, the CDR3 is TGTGCCAGCTCACCAGGGGGGAACGTTAATCAGCCCCAGCATTTT. It is translated as CASSPGGNVNQPQHF. The whole variable domain, remainder taken from reference TRBV18 and TRBJ1-5, is NAGVMQNPRHLVRRRGQEARLRCSPMKGHSHVYWYRQLPEEGLKFMVYLQKENIIDESGMPKERFSAEFPKEGPSILRIQQVVRGDSAAYFCASSPGGNVNQPQHFGDGTRLSIL.

This clone was counted once. J is TRBJ2-7 and V is TRBV6-5; TRBD2 might be the D (5 bases). V was shortened by 0 bases and J by 7 bases, with 13 bases between the two germline ends. The CDR3 has 14 amino acids. Germline V lookup: CDR1 MNHEY, CDR2 SVGAGI. The CDR3 loop is CASSYSRGRVEQYF. CDR3 DNA sequence: TGTGCCAGCAGTTACTCCCGAGGGCGGGTGGAGCAGTACTTC.

The chain carries TRBV27 and TRBJ2-6; the D is unclear. CDR1 is MNHEY and CDR2 is SMNVEV in the germline V gene (reference sequence). V was cut by 1 base and J by 9 bases, with 13 bases left in between. The length of the CDR3 is 15 residues. The CDR3 region has the DNA TGTGCCAGCAGTTTATGGCAGCAGGTTGGCAACGTCCTGACTTTC. This codes for CASSLWQQVGNVLTF.

V is TRBV5-1 and J is TRBJ2-7; perhaps TRBD1 as D (6 bases). CDR3 length equals 13 residues. Germline CDR1 reads SGHRS; CDR2 reads YFSETQ. Trimming took 4 bases from V and 4 from J, leaving 12 bases between them. The CDR3 here is CASSPMDRYEQYF. For the CDR3, the DNA is TGCGCCAGCAGCCCCATGGACAGATACGAGCAGTACTTC.

This sequence joins TRBV27 and TRBJ2-7; maybe TRBD1 (5 bases). CDR1 is MNHEY and CDR2 is SMNVEV in the germline V gene (reference sequence). The CDR3 is made up of 14 amino acids. V was clipped by 8 bases and J by 6 bases, with 20 bases between them. CDR3 nucleotides: TGTGCCAGCGAAGGGGCGTCGGGTTGGGGCGAGCAGTACTTC. This translates into CASEGASGWGEQYF.

The gene calls are TRBV19 and TRBJ1-2, with D maybe TRBD1 (5 bases). Germline-derived CDR1 and CDR2 are LNHDA and SQIVND (reference sequence). The CDR3 totals 14 residues. Deletions cut 6 bases from V and 0 bases from J, with 11 bases between. CDR3 sequence reads: CASSPDSANYGYTF. The CDR3 coding sequence is TGTGCCAGTAGCCCCGACAGCGCTAACTATGGCTACACCTTC. Variable domain in full (rest from reference TRBV19 and TRBJ1-2): DGGITQSPKYLFRKEGQNVTLSCEQNLNHDAMYWYRQDPGQGLRLIYYSQIVNDFQKGDIAEGYSVSREKKESFPLTVTSAQKNPTAFYLCASSPDSANYGYTFGSGTRLTVV.

The chain uses TRBV29-1 and TRBJ1-5; 9 nucleotides agree with TRBD1. The germline gives CDR1 SQVTM, CDR2 ANQGSEA. The V and J ends lost 4 bases and 8 bases, in that order; junction bases with no gene match: 12. The CDR3 length is 15 residues. CDR3 nucleotides: TGCAGCGTTGGGGGAGGGACAGGGACGGGAGAGCCCCAGCATTTT. Its translation: CSVGGGTGTGEPQHF.

This clone has just a few counts. The genes are TRBV2 and TRBJ2-1; D unresolved. Germline CDR1 reads SNHLY; CDR2 reads FYNNEI. V dropped 3 bases and J dropped 8 bases, with 5 bases sitting between them. This CDR3 spans 11 amino acids. The CDR3, as DNA: TGTGCCAGCAGTGAGTCGTATGAGCAGTTCTTC. Translated, it gives CASSESYEQFF.